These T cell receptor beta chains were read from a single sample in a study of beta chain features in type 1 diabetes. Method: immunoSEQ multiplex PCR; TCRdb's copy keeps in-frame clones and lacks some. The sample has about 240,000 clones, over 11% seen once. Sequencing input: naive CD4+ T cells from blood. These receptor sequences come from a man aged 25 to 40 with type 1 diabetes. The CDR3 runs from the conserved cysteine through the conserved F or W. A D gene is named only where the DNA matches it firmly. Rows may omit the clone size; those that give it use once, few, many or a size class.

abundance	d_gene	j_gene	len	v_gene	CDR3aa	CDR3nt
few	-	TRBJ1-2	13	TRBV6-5	CASRLDSQYGYTF	TGTGCCAGCAGACTGGACAGCCAGTATGGCTACACCTTC
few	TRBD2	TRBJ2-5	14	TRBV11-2	CASSSSGSGETQYF	TGTGCCAGCAGCTCTAGCGGGTCTGGAGAGACCCAGTACTTC
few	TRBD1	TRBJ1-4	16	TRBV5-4	CASSQMGQRNNEKLFF	TGTGCCAGCAGCCAGATGGGACAGCGCAATAATGAAAAACTGTTTTTT
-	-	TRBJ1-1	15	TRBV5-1	CASSLASGGGTEAFF	TGCGCCAGCAGCTTAGCCTCGGGAGGAGGGACTGAAGCTTTCTTT
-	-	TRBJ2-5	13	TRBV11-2	CASSLTGRETQYF	TGTGCCAGCAGCTTAACAGGGCGAGAGACCCAGTACTTC
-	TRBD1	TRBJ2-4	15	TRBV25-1	CASSEPRGPPNIQYF	TGTGCCAGCAGTGAACCTAGGGGGCCACCGAACATTCAGTACTTC
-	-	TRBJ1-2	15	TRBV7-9	CASSLPNTGSYGYTF	TGTGCCAGCAGCTTACCCAACACAGGGAGCTATGGCTACACCTTC
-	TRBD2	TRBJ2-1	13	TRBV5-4	CASRPAGVAEQFF	TGTGCCAGCAGACCAGCGGGAGTGGCTGAGCAGTTCTTC
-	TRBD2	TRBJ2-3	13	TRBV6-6	CASRPSGSDTQYF	TGTGCCAGCAGACCCAGCGGGAGTGATACGCAGTATTTT
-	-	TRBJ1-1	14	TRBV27	CASSFQARNTEAFF	TGTGCCAGCAGTTTTCAGGCGAGGAACACTGAAGCTTTCTTT
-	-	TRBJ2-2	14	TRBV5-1	CASSFDGAYGELFF	TGCGCCAGCAGCTTTGATGGGGCGTACGGGGAGCTGTTTTTT
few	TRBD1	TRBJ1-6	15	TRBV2	CASTIIDRGGSPLHF	TGTGCCAGCACGATTATAGACAGGGGGGGCTCACCCCTCCACTTT
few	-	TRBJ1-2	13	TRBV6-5	CASSSGQMYGYTF	TGTGCCAGCAGCTCCGGACAGATGTATGGCTACACCTTC
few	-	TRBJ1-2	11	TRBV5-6	CASSREYGYTF	TGTGCCAGCAGCCGGGAGTATGGCTACACCTTC
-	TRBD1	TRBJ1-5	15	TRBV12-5	CASGTGQGLNQPQHF	TGTGCTAGTGGCACGGGACAGGGCCTCAATCAGCCCCAGCATTTT
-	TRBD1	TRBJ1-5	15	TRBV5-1	CASSPGTGSNQPQHF	TGCGCCAGCAGCCCCGGGACAGGGAGCAATCAGCCCCAGCATTTT
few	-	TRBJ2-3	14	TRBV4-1	CASSPGENINTQYF	TGCGCCAGCAGCCCAGGGGAGAATATAAATACGCAGTATTTT
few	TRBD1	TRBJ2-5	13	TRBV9	CASSADRRETQYF	TGTGCCAGCAGCGCGGACAGGCGAGAGACCCAGTACTTC
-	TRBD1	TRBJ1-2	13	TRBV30	CACSTGRSSGYTF	TGTGCCTGCTCGACAGGGAGGTCGAGTGGCTACACCTTC
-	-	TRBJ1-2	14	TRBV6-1	CASREGQSEGGYTF	TGTGCCAGCAGGGAAGGACAGTCAGAAGGAGGCTACACCTTC
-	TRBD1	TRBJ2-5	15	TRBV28	CASSTPLGGQETQYF	TGTGCCAGCAGCACCCCTTTAGGGGGCCAGGAGACCCAGTACTTC
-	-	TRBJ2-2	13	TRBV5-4	CASVDRNTGELFF	TGTGCCAGCGTCGACAGGAACACCGGGGAGCTGTTTTTT
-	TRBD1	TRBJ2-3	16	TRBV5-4	CASSPRQGDSTDTQYF	TGTGCCAGCAGTCCCCGACAGGGGGATAGCACAGATACGCAGTATTTT
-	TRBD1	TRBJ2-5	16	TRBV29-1	CSVEPPASGGQETQYF	TGCAGCGTTGAACCTCCGGCGTCAGGGGGCCAAGAGACCCAGTACTTC
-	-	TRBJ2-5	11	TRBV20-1	CSAGDGETQYF	TGCAGTGCTGGTGACGGGGAGACCCAGTACTTC
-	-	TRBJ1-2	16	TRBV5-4	CASSLGPRETVYGYTF	TGTGCCAGCAGCTTGGGTCCCCGGGAAACAGTCTATGGCTACACCTTC